Detailed here is one TCR beta chain. The germline gives CDR1 MGHDK, CDR2 SYGVNS. J was trimmed by 4 bases and V by 3 bases; bases with no gene match: 8. This CDR3 has 15 amino acids. The data originate from a study of blood T cell repertoires in COVID-19. Study information: The study drew acute and convalescent COVID-19 samples from the United States, Italy and Spain. Sources were T cells, B-cell-depleted T cells, or PBMCs; the material itself was cDNA or gDNA.

Authors' analysis steps: Quantification of nucleated cells was approximated via reference gene primer amplification. Only in-frame clones appear in the TCRdb table, and some are missing; sequencing was by immunoSEQ multiplex PCR. The V and J calls and clone size were taken over from that table, and D and trimming were inferred from the DNA. The sample carries 140,000 or so clones, 75% to 90% recorded once. The rearrangement links TRBV25-1 to TRBJ1-1, with TRBD1 matching 7 bases. Sequenced sample: peripheral blood. This TCR derives from a man aged 45 to 65 who had recovered from COVID-19. CDR3 protein: CASSETTGVGTEAFF. CDR3 DNA: TGTGCCAGCAGTGAGACCACAGGGGTAGGCACTGAAGCTTTCTTT.